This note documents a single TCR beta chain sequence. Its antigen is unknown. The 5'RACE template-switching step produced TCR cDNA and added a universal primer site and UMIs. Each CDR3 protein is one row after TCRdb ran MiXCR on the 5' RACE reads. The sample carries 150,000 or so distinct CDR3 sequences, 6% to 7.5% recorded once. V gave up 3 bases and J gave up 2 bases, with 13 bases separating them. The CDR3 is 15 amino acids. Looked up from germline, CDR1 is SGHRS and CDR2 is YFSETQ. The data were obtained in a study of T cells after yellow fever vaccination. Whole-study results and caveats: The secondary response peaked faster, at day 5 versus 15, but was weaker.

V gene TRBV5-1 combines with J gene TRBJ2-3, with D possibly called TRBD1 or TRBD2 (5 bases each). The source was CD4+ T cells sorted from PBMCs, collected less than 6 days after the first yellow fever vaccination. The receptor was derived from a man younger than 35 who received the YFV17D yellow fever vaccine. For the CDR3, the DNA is TGCGCCAGCAGCTGGGACGTGACTACCACAGATACGCAGTATTTT. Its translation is CASSWDVTTTDTQYF.